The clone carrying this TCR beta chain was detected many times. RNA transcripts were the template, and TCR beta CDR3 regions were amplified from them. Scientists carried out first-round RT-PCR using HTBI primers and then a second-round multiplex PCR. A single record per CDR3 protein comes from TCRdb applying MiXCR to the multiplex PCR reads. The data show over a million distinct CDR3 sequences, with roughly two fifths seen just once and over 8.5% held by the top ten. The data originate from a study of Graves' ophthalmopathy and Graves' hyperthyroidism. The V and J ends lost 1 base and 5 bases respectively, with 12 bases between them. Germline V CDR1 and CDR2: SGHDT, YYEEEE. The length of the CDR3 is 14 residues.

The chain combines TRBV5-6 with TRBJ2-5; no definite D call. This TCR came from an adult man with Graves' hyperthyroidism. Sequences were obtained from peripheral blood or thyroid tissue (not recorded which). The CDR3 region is CASSLSSMVETQYF. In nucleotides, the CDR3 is TGTGCCAGCAGCTTGTCCAGCATGGTGGAGACCCAGTACTTC. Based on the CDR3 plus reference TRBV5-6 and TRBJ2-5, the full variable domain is DAGVTQSPTHLIKTRGQQVTLRCSPKSGHDTVSWYQQALGQGPQFIFQYYEEEERQRGNFPDRFSGHQFPNYSSELNVNALLLGDSALYLCASSLSSMVETQYFGPGTRLLVL.